This TCR beta chain originates from a study of CD8 T cells in ankylosing spondylitis. Study observations and caveats: Reactive arthritis synovial fluid and blood were previously reported to contain some motif variants. The study looked at matched synovial fluid samples from ankylosing spondylitis patients. Disease-linked clones were reported to be significantly enriched there. Within ankylosing spondylitis blood, a TCR beta motif made up of several highly homologous variants appeared to be characteristic.

As to this clonotype: Its antigen is unknown.

The CDR3 covers 16 residues. Unmatched junction bases numbered 10, after V lost 4 bases and J lost 4 bases. In germline, CDR1 is MNHEY, CDR2 SMNVEV (reference sequence). One entry per CDR3 protein results from TCRdb running MiXCR on the 5' RACE reads. This table holds over 700,000 distinct CDR3 sequences, 19% found once. Source material: blood, either unsorted or a sorted T cell fraction (not recorded which). The chain combines TRBV27 with TRBJ1-2; TRBD1 matches at 9 bases. This sequence originates from a male donor with ankylosing spondylitis. The chain's CDR3 is CASSWDRDPAGYGYTF. CDR3 bases: TGTGCCAGCAGTTGGGACAGGGACCCTGCCGGCTATGGCTACACCTTC.